A selection of T cell receptor beta chains follows, all from one sample in a study of control samples from healthy donors and cancer patients. Measured with immunoSEQ multiplex PCR; TCRdb has only the in-frame clones, and not every one. The data show roughly 45,000 clones, with just over 85% seen just once and about 3% held by the top ten. Sample: PBMCs. Every receptor here comes from a woman in her 50s with lung cancer. CDR3s include the opening cysteine and the closing phenylalanine or tryptophan. Fields, in order: CDR3 DNA, CDR3 protein, J gene, clone size, V gene, D gene. D genes are given only for firm matches. Part of the rows lack a size; the others show once, few, many or a class for expanded clones.

CDR3 DNA: TGTGCCAGCAGTCTAGACACGGGGGCCTACGAGCAGTACTTC
CDR3 protein: CASSLDTGAYEQYF
J gene: TRBJ2-7
clone size: NA
V gene: TRBV2
D gene: NA

CDR3 DNA: TGCAGCGTTGAGGGACTAGCAGGGGGCCTGGATACGCAGTATTTT
CDR3 protein: CSVEGLAGGLDTQYF
J gene: TRBJ2-3
clone size: NA
V gene: TRBV29-1
D gene: NA

CDR3 DNA: TGTGCCATCAGTGACCAGGCCGGGGAGACCCAGTACTTC
CDR3 protein: CAISDQAGETQYF
J gene: TRBJ2-5
clone size: NA
V gene: TRBV10-3
D gene: NA

CDR3 DNA: TGTGCCAGCAGCCCGCAGGGGGATCTCTATGGCTACACCTTC
CDR3 protein: CASSPQGDLYGYTF
J gene: TRBJ1-2
clone size: NA
V gene: TRBV7-2
D gene: TRBD1

CDR3 DNA: TGTGCCAGCAGCTTAGATGTTGCTGGCACCTTGAACACTGAAGCTTTCTTT
CDR3 protein: CASSLDVAGTLNTEAFF
J gene: TRBJ1-1
clone size: NA
V gene: TRBV7-9
D gene: NA

CDR3 DNA: TGTGCCAGTAGTATTTCGCAGAGCTCTGGAAACACCATATATTTT
CDR3 protein: CASSISQSSGNTIYF
J gene: TRBJ1-3
clone size: NA
V gene: TRBV19
D gene: NA

CDR3 DNA: TGTGCCAGCAGCGTAGGAGGGGATAGCTCCTACGAGCAGTACTTC
CDR3 protein: CASSVGGDSSYEQYF
J gene: TRBJ2-7
clone size: NA
V gene: TRBV9
D gene: NA

CDR3 DNA: TGTGCCACCAGCGGGGGTCAAAACACTGAAGCTTTCTTT
CDR3 protein: CATSGGQNTEAFF
J gene: TRBJ1-1
clone size: once
V gene: TRBV24-1
D gene: NA

CDR3 DNA: TGTGCCAGCAGCCCCGGCCGAGGAACTGAAGCTTTCTTT
CDR3 protein: CASSPGRGTEAFF
J gene: TRBJ1-1
clone size: NA
V gene: TRBV7-6
D gene: NA

CDR3 DNA: TGTGCCAGCAGCTTTGATCGGAACCCCGGAAACACCATATATTTT
CDR3 protein: CASSFDRNPGNTIYF
J gene: TRBJ1-3
clone size: NA
V gene: TRBV11-1
D gene: NA

CDR3 DNA: TGCGCCAGCAGCTTGTTGACAGGGTCCCCGTACGAGCAGTACTTC
CDR3 protein: CASSLLTGSPYEQYF
J gene: TRBJ2-7
clone size: NA
V gene: TRBV5-1
D gene: TRBD1

CDR3 DNA: TGTGCCAGCAGCGTCGGGGGTGGGGAGACCCAGTACTTC
CDR3 protein: CASSVGGGETQYF
J gene: TRBJ2-5
clone size: NA
V gene: TRBV5-6
D gene: NA

CDR3 DNA: TGTGCCAGCTCACGACAGGGCATGGGAAACACCATATATTTT
CDR3 protein: CASSRQGMGNTIYF
J gene: TRBJ1-3
clone size: NA
V gene: TRBV18
D gene: TRBD1

CDR3 DNA: TGTGCCAGCAGCGGATCCAAAGAAACTGAAGCTTTCTTT
CDR3 protein: CASSGSKETEAFF
J gene: TRBJ1-1
clone size: once
V gene: TRBV9
D gene: NA

CDR3 DNA: TGCGCCAGCAGCTTCGGTCGGACCACCATATATTTT
CDR3 protein: CASSFGRTTIYF
J gene: TRBJ1-3
clone size: NA
V gene: TRBV5-1
D gene: NA

CDR3 DNA: TGTGCCAGCAGCTTTAGACAGGGGAGTGTTGGTGCCAAAAACATTCAGTACTTC
CDR3 protein: CASSFRQGSVGAKNIQYF
J gene: TRBJ2-4
clone size: NA
V gene: TRBV5-6
D gene: TRBD1

CDR3 DNA: TGTGCCAGCAACCTGGGGGGGGTCTATGGCTACACCTTC
CDR3 protein: CASNLGGVYGYTF
J gene: TRBJ1-2
clone size: few
V gene: TRBV12-3/TRBV12-4
D gene: NA

CDR3 DNA: TGTGCCTGGAGTTTTGAGCTCAACTATGGCTACACCTTC
CDR3 protein: CAWSFELNYGYTF
J gene: TRBJ1-2
clone size: NA
V gene: TRBV30
D gene: NA

CDR3 DNA: TGTGCCAGCAGCTTAGCAATCGGCAGTTCCTACGAGCAGTACTTC
CDR3 protein: CASSLAIGSSYEQYF
J gene: TRBJ2-7
clone size: NA
V gene: TRBV7-8
D gene: NA

CDR3 DNA: TGTGCCAGCAGCTCCGCTCTAGCGGGGGGTGTAGATACGCAGTATTTT
CDR3 protein: CASSSALAGGVDTQYF
J gene: TRBJ2-3
clone size: NA
V gene: TRBV11-3
D gene: TRBD2

CDR3 DNA: TGTGCCAGTAGTCCCGCTAGCGGTAGCACAGATACGCAGTATTTT
CDR3 protein: CASSPASGSTDTQYF
J gene: TRBJ2-3
clone size: NA
V gene: TRBV19
D gene: TRBD2

CDR3 DNA: TGTGCCAGCAGCCATAACAGGATAACCCGCTCGAACACTGAAGCTTTCTTT
CDR3 protein: CASSHNRITRSNTEAFF
J gene: TRBJ1-1
clone size: NA
V gene: TRBV3-1/TRBV3-2
D gene: NA

CDR3 DNA: TGTGCCAGCAGCGTCGGACTGGGGGTGCAAGAGACCCAGTACTTC
CDR3 protein: CASSVGLGVQETQYF
J gene: TRBJ2-5
clone size: NA
V gene: TRBV9
D gene: NA

CDR3 DNA: TGTGCCAGCAGCAATCCGGGAGTTAAATCAGGAGCTTTCTTT
CDR3 protein: CASSNPGVKSGAFF
J gene: TRBJ1-1
clone size: few
V gene: TRBV21-1
D gene: NA

CDR3 DNA: TGCAGTGCTAGTTTAGAGACTGAGCAGTTCTTC
CDR3 protein: CSASLETEQFF
J gene: TRBJ2-1
clone size: NA
V gene: TRBV20-1
D gene: NA

CDR3 DNA: TGCGCCAGCAGCCTCGCCGGGACGCTAAGCTCTGGAAACACCATATATTTT
CDR3 protein: CASSLAGTLSSGNTIYF
J gene: TRBJ1-3
clone size: NA
V gene: TRBV5-1
D gene: NA

CDR3 DNA: TGCAGCGTCACCCCGACAGGGGATAATGAGCAGTTCTTC
CDR3 protein: CSVTPTGDNEQFF
J gene: TRBJ2-1
clone size: few
V gene: TRBV29-1
D gene: TRBD1

CDR3 DNA: TGTGCCAGCTCACCACCGGGAACGGGGGACCAAGAGACCCAGTACTTC
CDR3 protein: CASSPPGTGDQETQYF
J gene: TRBJ2-5
clone size: NA
V gene: TRBV18
D gene: NA

CDR3 DNA: TGTGCCAGTAGTCCTTTTCCGGACAGGGCCGGCCCAGATACGCAGTATTTT
CDR3 protein: CASSPFPDRAGPDTQYF
J gene: TRBJ2-3
clone size: NA
V gene: TRBV19
D gene: TRBD1

CDR3 DNA: TGCGCCAGCAGCTTGGGGAGCCCTGATCAGCCCCAGCATTTT
CDR3 protein: CASSLGSPDQPQHF
J gene: TRBJ1-5
clone size: NA
V gene: TRBV5-1
D gene: NA

CDR3 DNA: TGTGCCAGCACCCATAGGACAGGGGCGGGGAACACTGAAGCTTTCTTT
CDR3 protein: CASTHRTGAGNTEAFF
J gene: TRBJ1-1
clone size: NA
V gene: TRBV6-6
D gene: TRBD1

CDR3 DNA: TGTGCCAGCAGCCAAGACCGGACAACAGAGCAGTACTTC
CDR3 protein: CASSQDRTTEQYF
J gene: TRBJ2-7
clone size: NA
V gene: TRBV3-1/TRBV3-2
D gene: NA

CDR3 DNA: TGTGCCAGCAGCGTAGAAACCCCCGGGACAGGGGTGGGCACTGAAGCTTTCTTT
CDR3 protein: CASSVETPGTGVGTEAFF
J gene: TRBJ1-1
clone size: few
V gene: TRBV9
D gene: TRBD1

CDR3 DNA: TGTGCCACCGCCTTGGGCAGGGGGTACCTCGATGAAAAACTGTTTTTT
CDR3 protein: CATALGRGYLDEKLFF
J gene: TRBJ1-4
clone size: NA
V gene: TRBV28
D gene: TRBD1

CDR3 DNA: TGTGCCAGCAGCGACGACAGCGTCTCTAGCAATCAGCCCCAGCATTTT
CDR3 protein: CASSDDSVSSNQPQHF
J gene: TRBJ1-5
clone size: NA
V gene: TRBV7-2
D gene: NA

CDR3 DNA: TGTGCCAGCAGTTCATATGAAGGGTTTAACACCATATATTTT
CDR3 protein: CASSSYEGFNTIYF
J gene: TRBJ1-3
clone size: NA
V gene: TRBV28
D gene: NA

CDR3 DNA: TGTGCCAGCAGCCTACAGGGGGCAGGCACTAATGAAAAACTGTTTTTT
CDR3 protein: CASSLQGAGTNEKLFF
J gene: TRBJ1-4
clone size: few
V gene: TRBV7-9
D gene: TRBD1

CDR3 DNA: TGTGCCAGCAGCGTAAGTCGTGTGTCCGGGGAGCTGTTTTTT
CDR3 protein: CASSVSRVSGELFF
J gene: TRBJ2-2
clone size: NA
V gene: TRBV9
D gene: NA

CDR3 DNA: TGCGCCAGCTTTTATCAGGGGTCCACCGGGGAGCTGTTTTTT
CDR3 protein: CASFYQGSTGELFF
J gene: TRBJ2-2
clone size: NA
V gene: TRBV5-1
D gene: NA

CDR3 DNA: TGCGCCAGCAGCCAAGCGTCACAGGGGGCCGGTCGATTATTGGGGAACACTGAAGCTTTCTTT
CDR3 protein: CASSQASQGAGRLLGNTEAFF
J gene: TRBJ1-1
clone size: NA
V gene: TRBV4-3
D gene: TRBD1

CDR3 DNA: TGTGCCAGCAGTTTGGCAGATTATAATGGCTACACCTTC
CDR3 protein: CASSLADYNGYTF
J gene: TRBJ1-2
clone size: NA
V gene: TRBV28
D gene: NA

CDR3 DNA: TGCAGCGTTGACGCCGGGGCAAGGGGGACCCAGTACTTC
CDR3 protein: CSVDAGARGTQYF
J gene: TRBJ2-5
clone size: few
V gene: TRBV29-1
D gene: NA

CDR3 DNA: TGTGCCAGCAGCTTCGGACCGGGCCCTCAGTATTTT
CDR3 protein: CASSFGPGPQYF
J gene: TRBJ2-3
clone size: NA
V gene: TRBV11-2
D gene: NA

CDR3 DNA: TGTGCCAGCAGCCCATCCGGGCCACCGGGAGAGCAGTACTTC
CDR3 protein: CASSPSGPPGEQYF
J gene: TRBJ2-7
clone size: NA
V gene: TRBV6-5
D gene: NA

CDR3 DNA: TGCAGCGTTGCAGGGAACGAGCAGTACTTC
CDR3 protein: CSVAGNEQYF
J gene: TRBJ2-7
clone size: NA
V gene: TRBV29-1
D gene: NA

CDR3 DNA: TGTGCCAGTGGGGGGCCCGGGAACACCGGGGAGCTGTTTTTT
CDR3 protein: CASGGPGNTGELFF
J gene: TRBJ2-2
clone size: NA
V gene: TRBV2
D gene: NA

CDR3 DNA: TGTGCCAGCAGCAAGGAGAGCAATCAGCCCCAGCATTTT
CDR3 protein: CASSKESNQPQHF
J gene: TRBJ1-5
clone size: NA
V gene: TRBV7-3
D gene: NA

CDR3 DNA: TGTGCCAGCAGGAGGTCAGGAGATAGCAATCAGCCCCAGCATTTT
CDR3 protein: CASRRSGDSNQPQHF
J gene: TRBJ1-5
clone size: NA
V gene: TRBV27
D gene: NA